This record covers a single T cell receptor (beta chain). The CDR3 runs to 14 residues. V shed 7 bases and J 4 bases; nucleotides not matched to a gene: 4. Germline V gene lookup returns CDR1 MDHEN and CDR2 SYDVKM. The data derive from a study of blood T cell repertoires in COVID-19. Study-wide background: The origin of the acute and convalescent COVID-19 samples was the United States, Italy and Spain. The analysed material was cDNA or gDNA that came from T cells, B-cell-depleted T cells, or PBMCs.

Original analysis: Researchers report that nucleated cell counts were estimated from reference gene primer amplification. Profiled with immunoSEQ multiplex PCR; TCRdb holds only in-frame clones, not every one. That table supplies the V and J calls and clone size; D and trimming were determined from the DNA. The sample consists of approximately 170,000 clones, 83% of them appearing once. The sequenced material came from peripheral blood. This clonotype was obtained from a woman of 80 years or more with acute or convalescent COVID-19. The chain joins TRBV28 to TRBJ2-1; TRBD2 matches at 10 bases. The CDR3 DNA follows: TGTGCCAGCATAGCGGGGGGCGGGTACAATGAGCAGTTCTTC. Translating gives CASIAGGGYNEQFF.